This T cell receptor beta chain comes out of a study of T-cell memory formation after mild COVID-19 (dated by TCRdb to the early 2020s). General notes on the study: Most TCR sequence clusters were specific to one of the two donors. Two young, previously healthy adult volunteers made up the cohort, one male and one female. In two donors, T-cell clones that expanded and contracted after mild COVID-19 were tracked by sequencing TCRalpha and TCRbeta repertoires over time.

Details on this clonotype: Its binding antigen is unknown. Qualities for individual bases were not recorded, and no much larger clone is one base off.

Ficoll-Paque density gradient centrifugation was the method used to isolate PBMCs. Sequencing instrument: Illumina NovaSeq 6000. cDNA libraries for TCRalpha and TCRbeta were prepared by 5'RACE using constant-segment primers, with sample barcodes and unique molecular identifiers added. Trizol reagent was used to extract RNA from every sample. Library amplification was performed in two PCR steps, and a second sample barcode and Illumina TruSeq adapters were introduced in the second step. The libraries were sequenced on an Illumina NovaSeq using 2 x 150 bp paired-end reads. The original methods were these. With migec v1.2.7, reads were demultiplexed and then collapsed into UMI-guided consensus sequences. Using mixcr v2.1.11, UMI consensuses were aligned to TRA and TRB V and J templates and then assembled into clonotypes. A clonotype was counted as expanded or contracted only when both edgeR and NoisET called the clonotype significant, with the noise models trained on biological replicates. For edgeR calls, the thresholds were a false discovery rate-adjusted p below 0.01 and a log2 fold-change of 1. As an exploratory analysis of dynamics, PCA with hierarchical clustering was applied to max-normalized trajectories of the 1000 most abundant clonotypes. Separately sequenced CD4+ and CD8+ repertoires were used to assign the CD4 or CD8 phenotype of responding clones. In TCRdb, the public reads were trimmed at Q25 with fastp and aligned with MiXCR, with productive beta chains retained. Every entry covers one CDR3 protein and lists the most common genes and DNA from its rows. These V and J calls are TCRdb output, not the study's own analysis. The sample table lists about 190,000 distinct CDR3 sequences, under 30% of them with a count of one. Of the sample, 10% to 12% falls within the top ten clones.

For CDR1 and CDR2, the germline V gene lists SGHDT and YYEEEE. The CDR3 holds 15 amino acids from the cysteine to the phenylalanine. CDR3 DNA is the only sequence kept; it has 45 bases, read in frame from the first base. V lost 4 bases and J lost 5 bases; the stretch between them is 18 bases long. Here is what the overall study found, with its caveats: Contracting CD4+ clones appeared mostly in the CM and EM memory subsets, whereas CD8+ clones were enriched in EMRA. From day 15 to 85, contracting clones showed balanced CD4/CD8 phenotypes, whereas a second wave of clones that expanded from day 15 to 37 leaned towards CD4+. The detection of some responding clones in pre-infection memory suggests that pre-existing cross-reactive memory T cells joined the SARS-CoV-2 response. The study included only two mild cases, and larger cohorts that include severe cases with pre-infection samples were judged to be necessary. SARS-CoV-2 specificity was not confirmed for the second-wave clones peaking on day 37.

The clonotype comes from an adult woman who had mild COVID-19 (a few samples of this study predate the infection). The sample titles of this study are shuffled in the database, so cell type and time point are left out; the donor was told from shared clones. The rearranged segments are TRBV5-6 and TRBJ2-5; no confident D gene assignment can be made. Source material: PBMCs or a T cell subset sorted from them (not recorded which). CDR3 loop: CASSQPHDLRETQYF. The DNA sequence is as follows: TGTGCCAGCAGCCAACCACATGACCTACGGGAGACCCAGTACTTC.